This T cell receptor beta chain is from a study of blood T cell repertoires in COVID-19. Study in general: Samples taken during acute and convalescent COVID-19 were collected in the United States, Italy and Spain.

Repertoires were generated with immunoSEQ multiplex PCR, while TCRdb's copy carries only in-frame clones and drops some. The sample records about 180,000 clones, approximately 88% being singletons. The CDR3 length is 14 residues. V lost 8 bases and J lost 4; bases outside the gene matches: 13. Germline lookup yields CDR1 SQVTM and CDR2 ANQGSEA. The V and J genes are TRBV29-1 and TRBJ2-5, with 7 bases matching TRBD2. The source material was peripheral blood. The sequence was collected from a woman aged 45-65 years with acute or convalescent COVID-19. The CDR3 nucleotides read TGCAGCAGTCCCACCCAGGGCGGGGGAGAGACCCAGTACTTC. This codes for CSSPTQGGGETQYF.